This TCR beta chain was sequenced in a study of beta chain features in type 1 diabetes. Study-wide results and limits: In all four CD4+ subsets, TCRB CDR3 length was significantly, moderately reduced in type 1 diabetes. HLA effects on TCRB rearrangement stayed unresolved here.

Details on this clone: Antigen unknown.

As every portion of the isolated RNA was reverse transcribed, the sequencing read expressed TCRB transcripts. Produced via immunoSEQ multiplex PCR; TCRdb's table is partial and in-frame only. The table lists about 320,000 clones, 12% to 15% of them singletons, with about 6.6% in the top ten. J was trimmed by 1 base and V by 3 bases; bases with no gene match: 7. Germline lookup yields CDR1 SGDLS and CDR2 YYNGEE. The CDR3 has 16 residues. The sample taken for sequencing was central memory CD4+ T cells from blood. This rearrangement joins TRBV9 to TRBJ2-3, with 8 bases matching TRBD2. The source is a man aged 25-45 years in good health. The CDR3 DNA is TGTGCCAGCAGCGCCGGGGGGGACCTTCGCACAGATACGCAGTATTTT. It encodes CASSAGGDLRTDTQYF.